The TCR beta chain described here comes from a study of cytomegalovirus exposure and HLA in healthy donors. Primers included in the PCR were 60 Vbeta and 13 Jbeta primers. Sequencing used immunoSEQ multiplex PCR; TCRdb keeps in-frame clones, though not all of them. Here the sample table reports roughly 220,000 clones. The CDR3 runs 16 residues. Germline CDR1 and CDR2: SGDLS and YYNGEE. Trimming pared 0 bases from V and 0 bases from J, leaving 13 bases between. Sequencing was carried out using PBMCs. The TCR comes from a girl aged 2-9 years in good health and CMV-seropositive. The rearrangement links TRBV9 to TRBJ2-7, with unresolved D. The chain's CDR3 is CASSVGWATSSYEQYF. The CDR3 DNA reads TGTGCCAGCAGCGTAGGATGGGCCACCAGCTCCTACGAGCAGTACTTC.